These 19 T cell receptor beta chains came from one sample sequenced in a study of blood T cell repertoires in COVID-19. Profiled with immunoSEQ multiplex PCR; TCRdb holds only in-frame clones, not every one. The sample contains roughly 250,000 clones, around 88% of which appear only once. The sequenced material came from peripheral blood. The receptors stem from a man aged 40-49 years with active or convalescent COVID-19.

The chain recombines TRBV30 with TRBJ2-3; D is undetermined. Trimming cost V 2 bases and J 4 bases, with 4 bases left between them. This CDR3 is built from 11 residues. Germline assignment: CDR1 GTSNPN and CDR2 SVGIG (reference sequence). CDR3 nucleotides: TGTGCCTGGAGTTCAGCAGATACGCAGTATTTT. Translating gives CAWSSADTQYF.

The J gene is TRBJ2-3, the V gene TRBV5-8, with 11 nucleotides matching TRBD2. The J segment lost 5 bases and the V segment lost 3 bases, leaving 5 bases of the junction unmatched. The CDR3 covers 15 residues. From germline, CDR1 is SGHTS and CDR2 YDEGEE. The chain's CDR3 is CASSWGGLAGDTQYF. In DNA form, the CDR3 reads TGTGCCAGCAGCTGGGGAGGACTAGCGGGAGATACGCAGTATTTT.

A few counts support this clone. This sequence joins TRBV29-1 and TRBJ1-1; D gene uncertain. Trimming shortened V by 7 bases and J by 0 bases, and 12 bases separated the two germline ends. The germline V gene encodes CDR1 SQVTM and CDR2 ANQGSEA. The CDR3 has 13 residues. CDR3 DNA sequence: TGCAGCGGCAGAAGGGAGATGAACACTGAAGCTTTCTTT. As protein: CSGRREMNTEAFF.

This sequence joins TRBV30 and TRBJ2-2, with TRBD2 as a possible D gene (5 bases). The CDR3 runs to 15 residues. The V end lost 2 bases, the J end lost 3 bases, and 13 bases lay between the germline ends. Germline V gives CDR1 GTSNPN, CDR2 SVGIG (reference sequence). In DNA form, the CDR3 reads TGTGCCTGGAGTTTAAGCAGCGGTTACACCGGGGAGCTGTTTTTT. Protein product: CAWSLSSGYTGELFF.

The chain combines TRBV11-2 with TRBJ2-2; TRBD1 agrees at 8 bases. The CDR3 length is 16 residues. V was pared by 5 bases and J by 4 bases, with 9 bases of the junction left unmatched. Germline V lookup: CDR1 SGHAT, CDR2 FQNNGV. The CDR3 region is CASSPQGQVSTGELFF. In nucleotides, the CDR3 is TGTGCCAGCAGCCCACAGGGACAGGTTAGCACCGGGGAGCTGTTTTTT.

The rearrangement joins TRBV27 to TRBJ1-1; D call uncertain. With 6 bases removed from V and 3 bases from J, the gap between germline ends came to 14 bases. Germline V gene sequence: CDR1 MNHEY, CDR2 SMNVEV (reference sequence). The CDR3 contains 14 residues. The CDR3 reads CASRPAGEYTEAFF. The CDR3 nucleotides read TGTGCCAGCAGACCCGCGGGAGAGTACACTGAAGCTTTCTTT.

This chain joins TRBV7-3 and TRBJ2-6; 9 positions match TRBD1. V gave up 5 bases and J gave up 3 bases; unmatched junction bases: 2. Germline V lookup: CDR1 SGHTA, CDR2 FQGTGA. The CDR3 spans 15 residues. CDR3 nucleotide sequence: TGTGCCAGCAGCCGGACAGGGGTTGGGGCCAACGTCCTGACTTTC. Protein sequence: CASSRTGVGANVLTF.

This chain connects TRBV4-2 to TRBJ1-2; D may be TRBD1 (5 bases). The germline CDR1 and CDR2 sequences are LGHNA and YNFKEQ. The V gene lost 0 bases and the J gene lost 2 bases, with 7 bases spanning the gap. The CDR3 extends over 14 amino acids. This CDR3 reads CASSQERQNYGYTF. In DNA, the CDR3 is TGTGCCAGCAGCCAAGAGAGACAGAACTATGGCTACACCTTC.

The CDR3 spells CASSLSTGYGYTF. CDR3 nucleotide sequence: TGTGCCAGCAGTTTGTCAACAGGGTATGGCTACACCTTC. The rearrangement uses TRBV12-3 or TRBV12-4 and TRBJ1-2, with D tentatively TRBD1 (6 bases). Trimming removed 3 bases from V and 5 bases from J, with 10 bases in between. This CDR3 comprises 13 residues.

There are a few counts of this clone. This chain connects TRBV27 to TRBJ2-5; 8 positions agree with TRBD2. Germline values: CDR1 MNHEY, CDR2 SMNVEV (reference sequence). Germline trimming cut 7 bases from V and 5 bases from J; bases unmatched to any gene: 6. CDR3 size: 13 residues. CDR3 nucleotide sequence: TGTGCCAGCATCGGGGGGGGCGGCGAGACCCAGTACTTC. The encoded protein is CASIGGGGETQYF.

As to this clone: The sample holds other DNA sequences that translate to the same CDR3. V usage is TRBV19 and J usage is TRBJ1-5, with a tentative D call TRBD1 (6 bases). V was cut by 3 bases and J by 3 bases, with 9 bases left in between. The CDR3 loop spans 14 amino acids. Germline V gene sequence: CDR1 LNHDA, CDR2 SQIVND (reference sequence). The CDR3 loop is CASSMGASNQPQHF. In DNA, the CDR3 is TGTGCCAGTAGTATGGGGGCGTCCAATCAGCCCCAGCATTTT.

J is TRBJ1-1 and V is TRBV29-1; no reliable D call. There are 10 residues in the CDR3. The germline CDR1 and CDR2 sequences are SQVTM and ANQGSEA. Trimming cost V 6 bases and J 8 bases, with 10 bases left between them. This chain's CDR3 is CSVGETEAFF. Written as DNA, the CDR3 is TGCAGCGTCGGAGAAACCGAAGCTTTCTTT.

The rearrangement uses TRBV6-1 and TRBJ2-1, with 8 bases aligning to TRBD1. This CDR3 comprises 15 residues. CDR1 and CDR2 from the germline V gene are MNHNS and SASEGT. V lost 3 bases to trimming and J lost 4 bases; unmatched junction nucleotides: 5. The CDR3 region is CASSERQGYYNEQFF. CDR3 nucleotides: TGTGCCAGCAGTGAGAGACAGGGGTATTACAATGAGCAGTTCTTC.

This clone was detected a few times. The chain links TRBV7-9 to TRBJ2-7, with 7 positions matching TRBD1. The CDR3 has 14 amino acids. From germline, CDR1 is SEHNR and CDR2 FQNEAQ (reference sequence). J was trimmed by 2 bases and V by 3 bases; bases with no gene match: 4. CDR3: CASSFSDRAYEQYF. CDR3 bases: TGTGCCAGCAGCTTCTCAGACAGGGCCTACGAGCAGTACTTC. The full variable domain, rest sourced from reference TRBV7-9 and TRBJ2-7, is DTGVSQNPRHKITKRGQNVTFRCDPISEHNRLYWYRQTLGQGPEFLTYFQNEAQLEKSRLLSDRFSAERPKGSFSTLEIQRTEQGDSAMYLCASSFSDRAYEQYFGPGTRLTVT.

The V call is TRBV19, the J call TRBJ2-3; 14 nucleotides line up with TRBD2. The V gene end was trimmed by 5 bases and the J gene end by 6 bases; junction bases not matched to a gene: 7. The CDR3 loop spans 16 amino acids. Germline loops: CDR1 LNHDA, CDR2 SQIVND (reference sequence). CDR3 sequence: CASSPGLAGGGDTQYF. The CDR3 region has the DNA TGTGCCAGTAGTCCTGGACTAGCGGGGGGTGGGGATACGCAGTATTTT.

V and J are TRBV5-5 and TRBJ2-3; TRBD2 is a possible D gene (5 bases). Trimming removed 0 bases at V and 1 base at J, with 15 bases between. This CDR3 spans 17 amino acids. Germline CDR1 and CDR2: SGHKS and YYEKEE (reference sequence). CDR3 loop: CASSLGAVGVGTDTQYF. CDR3 nucleotide sequence: TGTGCCAGCAGCTTGGGGGCGGTCGGGGTGGGCACAGATACGCAGTATTTT. Full variable domain (outside the CDR3, taken from reference TRBV5-5 and TRBJ2-3): DAGVTQSPTHLIKTRGQQVTLRCSPISGHKSVSWYQQVLGQGPQFIFQYYEKEERGRGNFPDRFSARQFPNYSSELNVNALLLGDSALYLCASSLGAVGVGTDTQYFGPGTRLTVL.

This sequence joins TRBV3-1 (or the pseudogene TRBV3-2) and TRBJ2-3; TRBD2 aligns across 15 bases. Trimming cost V 3 bases and J 2 bases; bases outside gene matches: 12. Per germline, CDR1 LGHDT and CDR2 YNNKEL (reference sequence). The CDR3 totals 20 residues. For the CDR3, the DNA is TGTGCCAGCAGCCACAGACCGGGACTAGCGGGGGGTAGTTCCACAGATACGCAGTATTTT. Amino acid sequence: CASSHRPGLAGGSSTDTQYF.

The V and J genes are TRBV30 and TRBJ2-1; 10 nucleotides match TRBD1. This CDR3 is 14 amino acids long. With V trimmed by 5 bases and J by 4 bases, 5 bases remained unmatched. The germline V gene encodes CDR1 GTSNPN and CDR2 SVGIG (reference sequence). In DNA, the CDR3 is TGTGCCTGGGACAGGGGGCTATCATACAATGAGCAGTTCTTC. As protein: CAWDRGLSYNEQFF.

This sequence joins TRBV30 and TRBJ1-2; D might be TRBD1 (5 bases). CDR3 length equals 13 residues. V lost 3 bases, J lost 4 bases, and 12 bases lay in between. Germline V gene sequence: CDR1 GTSNPN, CDR2 SVGIG (reference sequence). The CDR3 nucleotides read TGTGCCTGGAGGGGGCGCCTAAGCTATGGCTACACCTTC. Translating it yields CAWRGRLSYGYTF.